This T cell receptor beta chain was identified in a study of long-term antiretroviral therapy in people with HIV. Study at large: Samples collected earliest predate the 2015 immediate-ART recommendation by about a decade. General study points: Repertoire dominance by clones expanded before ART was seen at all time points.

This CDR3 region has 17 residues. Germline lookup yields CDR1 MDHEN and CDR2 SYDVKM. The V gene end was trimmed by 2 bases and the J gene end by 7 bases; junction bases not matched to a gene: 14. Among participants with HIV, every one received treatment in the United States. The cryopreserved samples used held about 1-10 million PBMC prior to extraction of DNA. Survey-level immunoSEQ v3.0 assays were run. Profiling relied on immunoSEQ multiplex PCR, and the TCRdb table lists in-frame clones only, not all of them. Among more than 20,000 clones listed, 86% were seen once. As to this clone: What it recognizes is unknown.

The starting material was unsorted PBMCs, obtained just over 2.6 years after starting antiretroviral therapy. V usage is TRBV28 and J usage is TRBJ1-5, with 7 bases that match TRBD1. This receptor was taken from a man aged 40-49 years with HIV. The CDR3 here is CASSLPGGNLVGQPQHF. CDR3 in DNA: TGTGCCAGCAGTTTACCAGGGGGAAATTTAGTAGGGCAGCCCCAGCATTTT.